The next 27 T cell receptor beta chains were all read from a single sample in a study of shared clonotypes between healthy human individuals. Measured with immunoSEQ multiplex PCR; TCRdb has only the in-frame clones, and not every one. The data hold about 2.1 million clones, with about 93% observed a single time. Selected positively for CCR7 and CD45RO-negative, naive CD8 cells excluded terminally differentiated effector memory CD45RA+ cells. Sequenced material: naive CD8+ T cells from PBMCs. These receptors all stem from a man between 18 and 35 years old in good health. Some clones in this sample may be carry-over from other donors' samples.

V usage is TRBV6-1 and J usage is TRBJ1-3, with unresolved D. The CDR3 loop spans 14 amino acids. Trimming took off 2 bases at V and 2 bases at J, with 7 bases between the two ends. Germline-derived CDR1 and CDR2 are MNHNS and SASEGT. CDR3 sequence: CASSEITPGNTIYF. The CDR3 DNA follows: TGTGCCAGCAGTGAAATAACACCTGGAAACACCATATATTTT.

V and J are TRBV28 and TRBJ1-2, with D maybe TRBD1 (5 bases). This CDR3 is 15 amino acids long. CDR1 is MDHEN and CDR2 is SYDVKM in the germline V gene. Trimming left V 7 bases short and J 0 bases short, with 15 bases between. CDR3 sequence reads: CASTHGTPANYGYTF. The CDR3 DNA follows: TGTGCCAGCACGCATGGGACGCCAGCTAACTATGGCTACACCTTC.

This chain connects TRBV6-6 to TRBJ2-1; 9 positions agree with TRBD1. This CDR3 is built from 11 residues. CDR1 MNHNY and CDR2 SVGAGI come from the germline V gene (reference sequence). The V and J ends lost 6 bases and 14 bases, in that order; junction bases with no gene match: 5. CDR3 loop: CASRRQGEEFF. The DNA of the CDR3 is TGTGCCAGCAGAAGACAGGGGGAGGAGTTCTTC.

The J gene is TRBJ1-3, the V gene TRBV4-3, with unresolved D. The CDR3 loop spans 16 amino acids. Between the trimmed V and J ends, which lost 1 base and 0 bases, there was a span of 10 bases. Germline V gene sequence: CDR1 LGHNA, CDR2 YSLEER. CDR3 sequence: CASSQGRTHSGNTIYF. The CDR3 DNA reads TGCGCCAGCAGCCAAGGTCGTACCCACTCTGGAAACACCATATATTTT.

This chain uses TRBV9 with TRBJ2-7, with D perhaps TRBD1 (5 bases). The CDR3 loop spans 15 amino acids. V lost 0 bases and J 2 bases, leaving 12 bases between the germline ends. In germline, CDR1 is SGDLS, CDR2 YYNGEE. In DNA form, the CDR3 reads TGTGCCAGCAGCGTAGACGACAGCCGAACCTACGAGCAGTACTTC. The encoded protein is CASSVDDSRTYEQYF.

The genes are TRBV6-1 and TRBJ2-7, with 9 bases matching TRBD1. This CDR3 comprises 15 residues. After removal of 6 bases from V and 3 bases from J, the junction contained 9 bases not matched to a gene. Germline V gene sequence: CDR1 MNHNS, CDR2 SASEGT. CDR3 coding DNA: TGTGCCAGCAGACTGGGAGGGACAGGGCTCTACGAGCAGTACTTC. Its protein is CASRLGGTGLYEQYF.

The CDR3 region is CASSQDMGSSYEQYF. CDR3 nucleotide sequence: TGCGCCAGCAGCCAAGATATGGGGAGCTCCTACGAGCAGTACTTC. The genes are TRBV4-3 and TRBJ2-7; D is possibly TRBD2 (5 bases). Germline lookup yields CDR1 LGHNA and CDR2 YSLEER. This CDR3 contains 15 residues. Trimming cost V 0 bases and J 0 bases, with 9 bases left between them.

V usage is TRBV19 and J usage is TRBJ2-7, with 9 bases that match TRBD1. The junction had 5 bases not matched to a gene; V was cut back by 4 bases and J by 4 bases. The CDR3 extends over 14 amino acids. Germline V lookup: CDR1 LNHDA, CDR2 SQIVND (reference sequence). CDR3 sequence: CASSTKTGGYEQYF. As DNA, the CDR3 is TGTGCCAGTAGTACGAAGACAGGGGGTTACGAGCAGTACTTC.

This chain joins TRBV5-6 and TRBJ2-7; D is unclear. V was shortened by 4 bases and J by 7 bases, with 15 bases between the two germline ends. Per germline, CDR1 SGHDT and CDR2 YYEEEE. The CDR3 contains 13 residues. CDR3 sequence reads: CASSEMRNGEQYF. The CDR3, as DNA: TGTGCCAGCAGCGAGATGCGGAACGGGGAGCAGTACTTC.

The chain couples TRBV28 to TRBJ1-2, with a tentative D call TRBD1 (6 bases). The germline V and J ends were trimmed by 6 bases and 6 bases, with 23 bases remaining between them. This CDR3 contains 16 residues. Germline V CDR1 and CDR2: MDHEN, SYDVKM. CDR3 sequence reads: CASRPFGRGRADGYTF. As DNA, the CDR3 is TGTGCCAGCAGACCCTTCGGACGGGGGCGGGCGGATGGCTACACCTTC.

There are a few counts of this clone. In DNA, the CDR3 is TGTGCCAGCAGCTTTGTCAGGGGATGGGGTGAAGCTTTCTTT. This encodes CASSFVRGWGEAFF. The chain employs TRBV5-5 and TRBJ1-1; tentatively, D is TRBD1 (6 bases). In germline, CDR1 is SGHKS, CDR2 YYEKEE (reference sequence). V shed 2 bases and J shed 7 bases, with 15 bases lying between them. CDR3 size: 14 residues.

This sequence joins TRBV7-2 and TRBJ2-1; TRBD1 matches at 8 bases. CDR1 SGHTA and CDR2 FQGNSA come from the germline V gene. With V trimmed by 7 bases and J by 2 bases, 4 bases remained unmatched. This CDR3 comprises 14 residues. CDR3 bases: TGTGCCAGCAACGACAGGGGCACCTACAATGAGCAGTTCTTC. Amino acid sequence: CASNDRGTYNEQFF.

The chain couples TRBV7-8 to TRBJ2-7; D gene uncertain. Trimming shortened V by 1 base and J by 6 bases, and 16 bases separated the two germline ends. The germline CDR1 and CDR2 sequences are SGHVS and FQNEAQ. The CDR3 loop spans 15 amino acids. The CDR3 reads CASSLVGSLGAEQYF. The CDR3 nucleotides read TGTGCCAGCAGCTTAGTTGGCAGCCTGGGCGCCGAGCAGTACTTC.

This CDR3 reads CASLGWRASYEQYF. In DNA form, the CDR3 reads TGTGCCAGCCTCGGGTGGCGGGCATCCTACGAGCAGTACTTC. This sequence joins TRBV6-1 and TRBJ2-7, with D tentatively TRBD2 (5 bases). Trimming removed 8 bases at V and 1 base at J, with 15 bases between. CDR1 MNHNS and CDR2 SASEGT come from the germline V gene. This CDR3 region has 14 residues.

The chain couples TRBV5-1 to TRBJ1-1; TRBD1 aligns across 8 bases. Germline assignment: CDR1 SGHRS and CDR2 YFSETQ. The length of the CDR3 is 15 residues. Trimming took 3 bases from V and 6 from J; bases not matched to a gene: 10. The CDR3 here is CASSSGGDRGAEAFF. The CDR3 region has the DNA TGCGCCAGCAGCTCAGGGGGAGACAGGGGAGCTGAAGCTTTCTTT. Combining the CDR3 with reference TRBV5-1 and TRBJ1-1 gives the whole variable domain KAGVTQTPRYLIKTRGQQVTLSCSPISGHRSVSWYQQTPGQGLQFLFEYFSETQRNKGNFPGRFSGRQFSNSRSEMNVSTLELGDSALYLCASSSGGDRGAEAFFGQGTRLTVV.

For this clone: This sample also contains other DNA sequences that code for the same CDR3. CDR3 DNA sequence: TGTGCCAGCAGCCAATCCTACGAGCAGTACTTC. As protein: CASSQSYEQYF. The rearrangement links TRBV14 to TRBJ2-7, with D unresolved. Trimming stripped 2 bases from V and 1 base from J, with 0 bases between. Germline CDR1 and CDR2: SGHDN and FVKESK. CDR3 size: 11 residues.

The rearrangement uses TRBV2 and TRBJ1-4; tentative D call: TRBD1 (5 bases). V was clipped by 0 bases and J by 4 bases, with 12 bases between them. The germline gives CDR1 SNHLY, CDR2 FYNNEI. The CDR3 spans 16 residues. CDR3 sequence reads: CASSEANEGINEKLFF. In nucleotides, the CDR3 is TGTGCCAGCAGTGAAGCGAACGAGGGGATTAATGAAAAACTGTTTTTT.

The V call is TRBV7-9, the J call TRBJ1-1; TRBD1 is a possible D gene (6 bases). Germline CDR1 and CDR2: SEHNR and FQNEAQ (reference sequence). V lost 4 bases to trimming and J lost 8 bases, with 11 bases between them. CDR3 length equals 12 residues. CDR3 nucleotide sequence: TGTGCCAGCAGCTACGCGACAGGAGAAGCTTTCTTT. As protein: CASSYATGEAFF.

The chain joins TRBV11-2 to TRBJ2-5, with D maybe TRBD2 (6 bases). This CDR3 spans 13 amino acids. Trimming cost V 4 bases and J 5 bases, with 11 bases left between them. The germline gives CDR1 SGHAT, CDR2 FQNNGV. The CDR3 DNA reads TGTGCCAGCAGCTATACCGGGACTGAGACCCAGTACTTC. This gives the protein CASSYTGTETQYF.

V is TRBV7-2 and J is TRBJ2-3; 10 nucleotides align to TRBD2. Germline values: CDR1 SGHTA, CDR2 FQGNSA. The junction had 10 bases not matched to a gene; V was cut back by 5 bases and J by 2 bases. The CDR3 spans 17 residues. The CDR3 region is CASSPFPSGRATDTQYF. CDR3 coding DNA: TGTGCCAGCAGCCCCTTCCCTAGCGGGAGAGCCACAGATACGCAGTATTTT.

CDR3 sequence: CASSEMTEGFNYGYTF. The CDR3 bases are TGTGCCAGCAGTGAGATGACAGAGGGCTTTAACTATGGCTACACCTTC. The chain carries TRBV2 and TRBJ1-2, with TRBD1 as a possible D gene (5 bases). Germline V gene sequence: CDR1 SNHLY, CDR2 FYNNEI. The length of the CDR3 is 16 residues. The V end lost 3 bases, the J end lost 1 base, and 15 bases lay between the germline ends.

The V and J genes are TRBV5-6 and TRBJ1-1; D is uncertain. Germline V CDR1 and CDR2: SGHDT, YYEEEE. Trimming cost V 6 bases and J 1 base, with 7 bases left between them. This CDR3 region has 12 residues. CDR3 bases: TGTGCCAGCAAAAGGTGGAACACTGAAGCTTTCTTT. The encoded protein is CASKRWNTEAFF.

The chain links TRBV18 to TRBJ2-2, with a possible D match to TRBD2 (5 bases). Germline values: CDR1 KGHSH, CDR2 LQKENI. The CDR3 is 13 amino acids. Trimming shortened V by 9 bases and J by 6 bases, and 14 bases separated the two germline ends. The CDR3 loop reads CASRTPRAGELFF. In nucleotides, the CDR3 is TGTGCCAGTCGGACCCCGAGGGCCGGGGAGCTGTTTTTT.

The CDR3 reads CASSLLEGGFEQYF. CDR3 bases: TGTGCCAGCAGCTTACTTGAGGGGGGGTTCGAGCAGTACTTC. The V and J genes are TRBV7-9 and TRBJ2-7; a weak D match, TRBD2 (7 bases). V lost 2 bases to trimming and J lost 6 bases, with 14 bases between them. Germline V CDR1 and CDR2: SEHNR, FQNEAQ (reference sequence). CDR3 length: 14 residues.

This chain connects TRBV25-1 to TRBJ2-7; no clear D gene. Germline CDR1 is MGHDK and CDR2 is SYGVNS. V shed 3 bases and J shed 4 bases, with 16 bases lying between them. This CDR3 is 15 amino acids long. In DNA, the CDR3 is TGTGCCAGCAGTGAGTCCGCAGCTTTGGGGTACGAGCAGTACTTC. Encoded protein: CASSESAALGYEQYF.

The CDR3 DNA reads as TGTGCCAGCCGGGGGCCTCTAGGGACTGAAGCTTTCTTT. Amino acids: CASRGPLGTEAFF. The rearrangement uses TRBV7-3 and TRBJ1-1; D is possibly TRBD1 (6 bases). The CDR3 spans 13 residues. Germline V gene sequence: CDR1 SGHTA, CDR2 FQGTGA. The ends were cut back, 8 bases at V and 5 bases at J, with 15 bases in the middle.

The chain uses TRBV15 and TRBJ1-1, with D unclear. This CDR3 region has 12 residues. Trimming cost V 7 bases and J 0 bases, with 6 bases left between them. The germline V gene encodes CDR1 LNHNV and CDR2 YYDKDF (reference sequence). CDR3: CATKGLNTEAFF. In nucleotides, the CDR3 is TGTGCCACCAAAGGGTTGAACACTGAAGCTTTCTTT.